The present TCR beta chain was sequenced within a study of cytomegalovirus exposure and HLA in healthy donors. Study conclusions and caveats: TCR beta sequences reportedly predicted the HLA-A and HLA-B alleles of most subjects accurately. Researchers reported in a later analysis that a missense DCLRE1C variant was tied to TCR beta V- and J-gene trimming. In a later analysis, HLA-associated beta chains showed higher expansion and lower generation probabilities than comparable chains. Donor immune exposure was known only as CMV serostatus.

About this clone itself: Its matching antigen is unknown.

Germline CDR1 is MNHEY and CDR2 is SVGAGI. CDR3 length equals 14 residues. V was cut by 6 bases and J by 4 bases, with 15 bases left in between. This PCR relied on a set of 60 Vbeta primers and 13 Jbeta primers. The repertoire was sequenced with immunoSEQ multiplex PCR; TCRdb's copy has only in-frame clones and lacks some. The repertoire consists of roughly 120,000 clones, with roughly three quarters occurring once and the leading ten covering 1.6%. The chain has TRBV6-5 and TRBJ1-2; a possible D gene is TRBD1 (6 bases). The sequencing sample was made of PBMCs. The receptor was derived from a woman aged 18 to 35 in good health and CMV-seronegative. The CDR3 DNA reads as TGTGCCAGCAGCCAAGGACAGCTACGCTATGGCTACACCTTC. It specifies CASSQGQLRYGYTF.